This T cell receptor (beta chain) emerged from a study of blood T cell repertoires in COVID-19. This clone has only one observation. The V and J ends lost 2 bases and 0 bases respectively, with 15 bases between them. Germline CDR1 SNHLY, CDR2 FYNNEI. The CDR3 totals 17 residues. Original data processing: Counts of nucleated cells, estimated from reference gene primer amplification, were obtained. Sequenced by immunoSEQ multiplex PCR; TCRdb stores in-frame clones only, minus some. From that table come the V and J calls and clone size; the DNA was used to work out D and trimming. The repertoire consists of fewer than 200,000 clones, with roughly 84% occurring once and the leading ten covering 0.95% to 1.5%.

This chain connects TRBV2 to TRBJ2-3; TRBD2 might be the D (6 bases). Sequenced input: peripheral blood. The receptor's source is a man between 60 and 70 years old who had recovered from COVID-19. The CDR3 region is CASSESAGRRSTDTQYF. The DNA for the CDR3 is TGTGCCAGCAGTGAATCTGCGGGGAGGCGGAGCACAGATACGCAGTATTTT.